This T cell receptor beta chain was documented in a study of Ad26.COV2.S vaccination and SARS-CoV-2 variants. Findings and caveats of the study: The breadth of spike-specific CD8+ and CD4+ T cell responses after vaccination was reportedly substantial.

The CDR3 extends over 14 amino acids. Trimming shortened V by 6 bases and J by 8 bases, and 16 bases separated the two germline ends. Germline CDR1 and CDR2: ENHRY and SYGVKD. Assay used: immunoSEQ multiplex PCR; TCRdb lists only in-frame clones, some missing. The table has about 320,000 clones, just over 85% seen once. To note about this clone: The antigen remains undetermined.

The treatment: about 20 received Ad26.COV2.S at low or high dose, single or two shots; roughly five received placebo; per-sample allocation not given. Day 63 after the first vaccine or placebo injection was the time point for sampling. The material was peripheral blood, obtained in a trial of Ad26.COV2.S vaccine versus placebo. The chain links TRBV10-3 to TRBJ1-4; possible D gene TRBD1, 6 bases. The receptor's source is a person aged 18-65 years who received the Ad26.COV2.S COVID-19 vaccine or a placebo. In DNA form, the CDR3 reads TGTGCCATCAGGCGGGAGGGGGACCAGGAAAAACTGTTTTTT. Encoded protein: CAIRREGDQEKLFF.